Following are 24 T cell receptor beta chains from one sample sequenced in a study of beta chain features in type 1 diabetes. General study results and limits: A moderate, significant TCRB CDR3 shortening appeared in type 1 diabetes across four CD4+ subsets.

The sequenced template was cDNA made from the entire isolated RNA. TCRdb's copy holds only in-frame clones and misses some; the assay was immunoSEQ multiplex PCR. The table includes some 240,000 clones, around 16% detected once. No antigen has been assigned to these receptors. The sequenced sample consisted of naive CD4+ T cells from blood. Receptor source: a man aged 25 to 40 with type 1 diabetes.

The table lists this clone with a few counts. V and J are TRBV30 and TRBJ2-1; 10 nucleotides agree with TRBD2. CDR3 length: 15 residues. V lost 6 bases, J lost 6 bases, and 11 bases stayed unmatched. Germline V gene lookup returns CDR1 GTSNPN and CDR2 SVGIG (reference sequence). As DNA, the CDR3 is TGTGCCTGTATACCGGGACTAGCGTTCCTCAATGAGCAGTTCTTC. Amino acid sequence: CACIPGLAFLNEQFF.

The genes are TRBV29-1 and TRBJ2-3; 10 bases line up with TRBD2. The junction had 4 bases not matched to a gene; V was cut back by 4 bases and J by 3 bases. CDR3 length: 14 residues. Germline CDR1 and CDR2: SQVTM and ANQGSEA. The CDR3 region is CSVGAGGSTDTQYF. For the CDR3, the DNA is TGCAGCGTTGGAGCGGGAGGGTCGACAGATACGCAGTATTTT.

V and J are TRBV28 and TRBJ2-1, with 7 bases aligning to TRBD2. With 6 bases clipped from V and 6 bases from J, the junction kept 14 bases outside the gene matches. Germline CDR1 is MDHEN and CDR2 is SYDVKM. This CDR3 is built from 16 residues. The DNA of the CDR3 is TGTGCCAGCAGAGACACTAGCGCACTGAGGTCCAATGAGCAGTTCTTC. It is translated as CASRDTSALRSNEQFF.

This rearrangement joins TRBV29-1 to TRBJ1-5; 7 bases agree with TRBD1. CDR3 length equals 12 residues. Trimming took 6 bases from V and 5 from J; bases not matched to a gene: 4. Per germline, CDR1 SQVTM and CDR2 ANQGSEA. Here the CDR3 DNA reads TGCAGCGTAGGGGGCTATGATCAGCCCCAGCATTTT. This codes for CSVGGYDQPQHF.

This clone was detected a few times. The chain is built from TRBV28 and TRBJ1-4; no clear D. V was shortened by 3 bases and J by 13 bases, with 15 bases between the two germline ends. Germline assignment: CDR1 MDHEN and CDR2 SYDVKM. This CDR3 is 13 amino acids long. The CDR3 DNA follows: TGTGCCAGCAGTTTCCTCACCCGGGAGGCACTGTTTTTT. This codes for CASSFLTREALFF.

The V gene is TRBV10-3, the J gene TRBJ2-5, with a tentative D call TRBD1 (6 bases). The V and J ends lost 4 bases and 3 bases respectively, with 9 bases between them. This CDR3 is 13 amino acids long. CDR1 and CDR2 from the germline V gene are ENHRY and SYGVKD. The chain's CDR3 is CAISGTDEETQYF. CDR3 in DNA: TGTGCCATCAGTGGGACAGATGAAGAGACCCAGTACTTC.

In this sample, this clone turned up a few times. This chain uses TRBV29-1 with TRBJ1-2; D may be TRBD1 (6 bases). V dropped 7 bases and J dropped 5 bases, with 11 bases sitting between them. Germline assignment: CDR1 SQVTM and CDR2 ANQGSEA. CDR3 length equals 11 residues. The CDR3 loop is CSGADSYGYTF. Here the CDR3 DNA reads TGCAGCGGCGCGGACAGTTATGGCTACACCTTC.

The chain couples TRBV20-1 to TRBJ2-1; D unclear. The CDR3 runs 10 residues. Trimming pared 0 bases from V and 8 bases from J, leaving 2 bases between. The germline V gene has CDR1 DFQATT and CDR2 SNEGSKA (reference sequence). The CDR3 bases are TGCAGTGCTAGAGAGTATGAGCAGTTCTTC. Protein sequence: CSAREYEQFF.

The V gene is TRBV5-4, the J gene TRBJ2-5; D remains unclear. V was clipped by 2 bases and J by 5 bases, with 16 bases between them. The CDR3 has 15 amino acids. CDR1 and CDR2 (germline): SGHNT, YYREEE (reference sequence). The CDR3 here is CASSLPRPYTETQYF. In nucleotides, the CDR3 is TGTGCCAGCAGCTTACCGAGACCCTACACGGAGACCCAGTACTTC.

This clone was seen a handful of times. The CDR3 nucleotides read TGTGCCAGCAGCCCGCGGGTAGACTATGGCTACACCTTC. Its translation is CASSPRVDYGYTF. The rearrangement links TRBV7-9 to TRBJ1-2; D is unresolved. This CDR3 has 13 amino acids. Germline values: CDR1 SEHNR, CDR2 FQNEAQ (reference sequence). The V end was cut by 5 bases, the J end by 3 bases, with 10 bases between.

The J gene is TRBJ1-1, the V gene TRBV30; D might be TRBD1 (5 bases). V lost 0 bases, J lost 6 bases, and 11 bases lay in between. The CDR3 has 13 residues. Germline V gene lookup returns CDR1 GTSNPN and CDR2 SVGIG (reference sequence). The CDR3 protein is CAWSVGRGAEAFF. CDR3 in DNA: TGTGCCTGGAGTGTAGGGAGGGGCGCTGAAGCTTTCTTT.

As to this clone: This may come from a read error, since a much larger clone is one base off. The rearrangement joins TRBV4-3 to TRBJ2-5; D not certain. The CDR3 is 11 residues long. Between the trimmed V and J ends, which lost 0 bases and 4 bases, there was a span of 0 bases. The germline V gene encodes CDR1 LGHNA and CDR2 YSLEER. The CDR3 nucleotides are TGCGCCAGCAGCCAAGAAGAGACCCAGTACTTC. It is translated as CASSQEETQYF.

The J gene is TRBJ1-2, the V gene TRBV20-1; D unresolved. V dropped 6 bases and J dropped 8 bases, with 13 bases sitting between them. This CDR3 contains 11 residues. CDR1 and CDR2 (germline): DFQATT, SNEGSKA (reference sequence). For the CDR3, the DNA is TGCAGTGCCAGGAAGGAGCGCGGCTACACCTTC. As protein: CSARKERGYTF.

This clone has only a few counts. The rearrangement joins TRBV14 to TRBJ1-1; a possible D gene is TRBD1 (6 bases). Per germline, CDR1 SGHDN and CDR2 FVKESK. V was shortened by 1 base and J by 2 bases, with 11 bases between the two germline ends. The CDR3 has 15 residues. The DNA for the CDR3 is TGTGCCAGCAGCCAAGGGGGGCACAGAAACACTGAAGCTTTCTTT. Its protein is CASSQGGHRNTEAFF.

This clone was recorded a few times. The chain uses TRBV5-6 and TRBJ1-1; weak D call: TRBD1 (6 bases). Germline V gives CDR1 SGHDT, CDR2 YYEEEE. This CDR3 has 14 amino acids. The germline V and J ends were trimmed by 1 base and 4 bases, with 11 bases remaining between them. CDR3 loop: CASSLSGVGTEAFF. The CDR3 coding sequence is TGTGCCAGCAGCTTGTCAGGGGTGGGCACTGAAGCTTTCTTT.

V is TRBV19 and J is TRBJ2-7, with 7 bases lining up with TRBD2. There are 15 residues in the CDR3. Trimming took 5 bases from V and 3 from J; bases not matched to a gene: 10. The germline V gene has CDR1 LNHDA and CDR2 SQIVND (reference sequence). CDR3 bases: TGTGCCAGTAGTCGTTTGGGGAGCGGGAACTACGAGCAGTACTTC. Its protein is CASSRLGSGNYEQYF.

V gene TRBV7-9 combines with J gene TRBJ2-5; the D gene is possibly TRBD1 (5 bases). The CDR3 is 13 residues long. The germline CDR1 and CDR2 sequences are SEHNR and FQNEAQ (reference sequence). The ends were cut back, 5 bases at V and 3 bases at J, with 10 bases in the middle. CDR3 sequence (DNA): TGTGCCAGCAGCCTGACAGCGAAAGAGACCCAGTACTTC. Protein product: CASSLTAKETQYF.

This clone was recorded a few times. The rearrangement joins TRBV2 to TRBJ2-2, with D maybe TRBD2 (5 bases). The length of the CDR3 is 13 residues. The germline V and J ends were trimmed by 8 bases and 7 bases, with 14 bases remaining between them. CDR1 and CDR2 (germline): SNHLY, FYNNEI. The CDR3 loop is CASGRDGFGELFF. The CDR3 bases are TGTGCCAGCGGGAGAGATGGGTTCGGGGAGCTGTTTTTT.

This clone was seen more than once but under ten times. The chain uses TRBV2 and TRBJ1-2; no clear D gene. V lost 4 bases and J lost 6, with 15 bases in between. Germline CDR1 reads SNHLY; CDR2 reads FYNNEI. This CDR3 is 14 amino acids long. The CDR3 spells CASSVEKIYDGYTF. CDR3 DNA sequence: TGTGCCAGCAGTGTTGAAAAAATATATGATGGCTACACCTTC. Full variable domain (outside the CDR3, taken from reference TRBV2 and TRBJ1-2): EPEVTQTPSHQVTQMGQEVILRCVPISNHLYFYWYRQILGQKVEFLVSFYNNEISEKSEIFDDQFSVERPDGSNFTLKIRSTKLEDSAMYFCASSVEKIYDGYTFGSGTRLTVV.

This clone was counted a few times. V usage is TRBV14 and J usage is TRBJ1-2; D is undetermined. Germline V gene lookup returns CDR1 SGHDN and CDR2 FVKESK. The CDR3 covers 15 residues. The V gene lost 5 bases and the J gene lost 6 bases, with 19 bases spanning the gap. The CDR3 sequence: CASSSRKRADHGYTF. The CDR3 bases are TGTGCCAGCAGCTCAAGAAAAAGGGCAGACCATGGCTACACCTTC.

The CDR3 reads CASTREGARTDTQYF. The CDR3 nucleotides are TGTGCCAGCACCCGAGAGGGGGCCAGGACAGATACGCAGTATTTT. The chain joins TRBV7-9 to TRBJ2-3; 7 bases map to TRBD1. This CDR3 region has 15 residues. After removal of 7 bases from V and 3 bases from J, the junction contained 10 bases not matched to a gene. Germline V CDR1 and CDR2: SEHNR, FQNEAQ (reference sequence).

CDR3 amino acids: CASSVDTAGQLTKEQYF. Here the CDR3 DNA reads TGTGCCAGCAGCGTTGATACGGCGGGACAGCTTACGAAGGAGCAGTACTTC. The genes are TRBV27 and TRBJ2-7; a possible D gene is TRBD1 (7 bases). CDR1 is MNHEY and CDR2 is SMNVEV in the germline V gene (reference sequence). The CDR3 is 17 residues long. V was clipped by 6 bases and J by 7 bases, with 28 bases between them.

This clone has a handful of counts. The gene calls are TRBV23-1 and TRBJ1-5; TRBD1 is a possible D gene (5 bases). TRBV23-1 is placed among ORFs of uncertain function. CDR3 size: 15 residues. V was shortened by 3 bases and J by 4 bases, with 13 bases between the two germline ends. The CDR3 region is CASSQYFQGNQPQHF. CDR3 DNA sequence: TGCGCCAGCAGTCAGTATTTCCAGGGTAATCAGCCCCAGCATTTT.

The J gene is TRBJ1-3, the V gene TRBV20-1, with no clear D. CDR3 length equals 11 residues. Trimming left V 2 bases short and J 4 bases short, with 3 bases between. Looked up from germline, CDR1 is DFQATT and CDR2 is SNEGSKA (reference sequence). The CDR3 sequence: CSARSGNTIYF. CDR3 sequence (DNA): TGCAGTGCTAGATCCGGAAACACCATATATTTT.